One and the same sample provided the 21 T cell receptor beta chains below, sequenced in a study of identical twins. Via MiXCR, TCRdb re-called the 5' RACE reads, giving one row per CDR3 protein. The sample has 1.5 million to 2 million distinct CDR3 sequences, about 32% seen once. The sequencing sample was made of cord blood. These receptor sequences come from a newborn girl in good health.

This chain joins TRBV27 and TRBJ1-2; D possibly corresponds to TRBD1 (5 bases). Germline V gives CDR1 MNHEY, CDR2 SMNVEV (reference sequence). V dropped 6 bases and J dropped 8 bases, with 16 bases sitting between them. CDR3 length equals 13 residues. In DNA, the CDR3 is TGTGCCAGCAGGAGCAGGGTGGATGAAGGCTACACCTTC. Translating gives CASRSRVDEGYTF.

This clonotype was observed a handful of times. The chain combines TRBV20-1 with TRBJ1-1; D might be TRBD1 (6 bases). Germline loops: CDR1 DFQATT, CDR2 SNEGSKA (reference sequence). The CDR3 consists of 15 residues. The V end lost 3 bases, the J end lost 2 bases, and 16 bases lay between the germline ends. In DNA form, the CDR3 reads TGCAGTGCTAGGGAGGGGGAGACAGTTAACACTGAAGCTTTCTTT. It codes for CSAREGETVNTEAFF.

A few counts support this clonotype. The V gene is TRBV6-1, the J gene TRBJ2-7, with D possibly called TRBD1 or TRBD2 (6 bases each). The CDR3 sequence is 15 residues long. CDR1 and CDR2 from the germline V gene are MNHNS and SASEGT. The V end was cut by 0 bases, the J end by 3 bases, with 12 bases between. The CDR3 DNA reads TGTGCCAGCAGTGAAGCAAGGGGGGTTCTCTACGAGCAGTACTTC. Translated: CASSEARGVLYEQYF.

This clonotype was recorded a few times. V usage is TRBV29-1 and J usage is TRBJ1-2; tentatively, D is TRBD1 (5 bases). The CDR3 has 12 residues. Germline V gene data show CDR1 as SQVTM and CDR2 as ANQGSEA. V gave up 6 bases and J gave up 1 base, with 9 bases separating them. DNA of the CDR3: TGCAGCGTCCAAGGGGTTAACTATGGCTACACCTTC. It translates to CSVQGVNYGYTF.

This clonotype was counted many times. The V gene is TRBV24-1, the J gene TRBJ2-7; D is unresolved. V lost 4 bases and J 4 bases, leaving 16 bases between the germline ends. Germline loops: CDR1 KGHDR, CDR2 SFDVKD. The CDR3 is 15 residues long. Here the CDR3 reads CATSESTDVLYEQYF. In DNA, the CDR3 is TGTGCCACCAGTGAGTCGACGGATGTCCTATACGAGCAGTACTTC.

This clonotype was counted between two and nine times. The chain combines TRBV15 with TRBJ2-1; D gene uncertain. Trimming removed 0 bases from V and 4 bases from J, with 19 bases in between. The CDR3 extends over 18 amino acids. CDR1 LNHNV and CDR2 YYDKDF come from the germline V gene (reference sequence). DNA for the CDR3: TGTGCCACCAGCAGAGATTCGAATCGGATAGGACGGTACAATGAGCAGTTCTTC. This encodes CATSRDSNRIGRYNEQFF.

The count of this clonotype is one. V is TRBV3-1 and J is TRBJ2-5; TRBD2 matches 12 bases. Looked up from germline, CDR1 is LGHDT and CDR2 is YNNKEL (reference sequence). Trimming at V came to 3 bases and at J to 4 bases, leaving 6 bases not matched to a gene. The CDR3 has 16 residues. CDR3 sequence reads: CASSHLTSGGRETQYF. CDR3 in DNA: TGTGCCAGCAGCCATCTGACTAGCGGGGGACGAGAGACCCAGTACTTC.

The chain has TRBV20-1 and TRBJ1-3; the D is unclear. The CDR3 runs 13 residues. CDR1 is DFQATT and CDR2 is SNEGSKA in the germline V gene (reference sequence). V gave up 3 bases and J gave up 7 bases, with 13 bases separating them. Here the CDR3 reads CSARNARSNTIYF. In DNA, the CDR3 is TGCAGTGCTAGGAACGCCCGAAGTAACACCATATATTTT.

The chain joins TRBV10-3 to TRBJ1-5, with 7 bases aligning to TRBD1. J was trimmed by 2 bases and V by 4 bases; bases with no gene match: 5. CDR1 is ENHRY and CDR2 is SYGVKD in the germline V gene. This CDR3 region has 15 residues. The CDR3 nucleotides are TGTGCCATCAGTGGGTCAGGGGGAGGCAATCAGCCCCAGCATTTT. It codes for CAISGSGGGNQPQHF.

Points on this clonotype: Sequence at one end of the junction differs from germline and may be a read error. The chain carries TRBV6-1 and TRBJ1-4, with D possibly being TRBD1 (5 bases). The CDR3 runs to 14 residues. Germline V lookup: CDR1 MNHNS, CDR2 SASEGT. The CDR3 loop is CAGSGRGLGEKLFF. CDR3 nucleotides: TGTGCCGGCAGTGGCCGGGGCCTAGGGGAAAAACTGTTTTTT.

Notes on this clonotype: This clone may be a read error of a much larger clone one base away. The J gene is TRBJ2-1, the V gene TRBV28, with TRBD2 matching 7 bases. CDR1 and CDR2 from the germline V gene are MDHEN and SYDVKM. CDR3 length: 17 amino acids. The V segment lost 8 bases and the J segment 0 bases; nucleotides outside the gene matches: 13. CDR3 sequence: CASGYPQREVSYNEQFF. CDR3 DNA sequence: TGTGCCAGCGGTTACCCGCAGCGGGAAGTCTCCTACAATGAGCAGTTCTTC.

The genes are TRBV7-2 and TRBJ2-1; TRBD2 agrees at 11 bases. This CDR3 is 13 amino acids long. V dropped 5 bases and J dropped 9; count of bases not matched to a gene: 3. CDR1 and CDR2 (germline): SGHTA, FQGNSA. CDR3: CASSELAGVEQFF. CDR3 nucleotide sequence: TGTGCCAGCAGCGAACTAGCGGGAGTTGAGCAGTTCTTC.

The chain recombines TRBV11-1 with TRBJ2-1; possible D gene TRBD2, 6 bases. The CDR3 loop spans 21 amino acids. Germline V lookup: CDR1 SGHAT, CDR2 FQDESV (reference sequence). The V and J ends lost 5 bases and 2 bases respectively, with 31 bases between them. Here the CDR3 reads CASSPNPSRAGSSGAYNEQFF. CDR3 DNA sequence: TGTGCCAGCAGCCCCAACCCCTCCCGGGCGGGGAGCTCTGGCGCCTACAATGAGCAGTTCTTC. The variable domain in full, with the rest retrieved from reference TRBV11-1 and TRBJ2-1, is EAEVAQSPRYKITEKSQAVAFWCDPISGHATLYWYRQILGQGPELLVQFQDESVVDDSQLPKDRFSAERLKGVDSTLKIQPAELGDSAMYLCASSPNPSRAGSSGAYNEQFFGPGTRLTVL.

The chain joins TRBV20-1 to TRBJ2-7; 8 nucleotides match TRBD1. The V gene's germline CDR1 is DFQATT and CDR2 SNEGSKA (reference sequence). J was trimmed by 2 bases and V by 6 bases; bases with no gene match: 15. The CDR3 contains 16 residues. The CDR3, as DNA: TGCAGTGCGAGCATAACCCTTGACAGGGGTCCCTACGAGCAGTACTTC. Protein: CSASITLDRGPYEQYF.

Concerning this clonotype itself: Compared with germline, one end of the junction differs, possibly owing to a read error. The genes are TRBV3-1 and TRBJ2-7, with a tentative D call TRBD1 (6 bases). The germline CDR1 and CDR2 sequences are LGHDT and YNNKEL (reference sequence). This CDR3 has 17 amino acids. Here the CDR3 reads CASGQVSGTLASYEQYF. The CDR3 region has the DNA TGTGCCAGCGGCCAAGTATCCGGGACACTTGCCTCCTACGAGCAGTACTTC.

This rearrangement joins TRBV7-9 to TRBJ1-3, with D perhaps TRBD1 (5 bases). V shed 1 base and J shed 0 bases, with 13 bases lying between them. Germline V CDR1 and CDR2: SEHNR, FQNEAQ (reference sequence). The CDR3 runs to 17 residues. In DNA, the CDR3 is TGTGCCAGCAGCTTAGACGGGGGGACCTTCTCTGGAAACACCATATATTTT. Its translation is CASSLDGGTFSGNTIYF.

In this sample, this clonotype turned up a few times. The V and J genes are TRBV7-2 and TRBJ2-7; 8 bases align to TRBD2. V lost 3 bases, J lost 6 bases, and 7 bases stayed unmatched. Germline V CDR1 and CDR2: SGHTA, FQGNSA. The CDR3 extends over 14 amino acids. Here the CDR3 DNA reads TGTGCCAGCAGCTTTCAGACTAGCGCATCCGAGCAGTACTTC. It is translated as CASSFQTSASEQYF.

This clonotype was detected only a few times. The rearrangement joins TRBV29-1 to TRBJ1-2; TRBD1 is a possible D gene (6 bases). Germline assignment: CDR1 SQVTM and CDR2 ANQGSEA. The CDR3 is 14 amino acids. Trimming removed 5 bases from V and 3 bases from J, with 16 bases in between. The CDR3 sequence: CSVLSAGVDYGYTF. In nucleotides, the CDR3 is TGCAGCGTTCTCTCGGCAGGGGTAGACTATGGCTACACCTTC. The variable domain in full, completed from reference TRBV29-1 and TRBJ1-2, reads SAVISQKPSRDICQRGTSLTIQCQVDSQVTMMFWYRQQPGQSLTLIATANQGSEATYESGFVIDKFPISRPNLTFSTLTVSNMSPEDSSIYLCSVLSAGVDYGYTFGSGTRLTVV.

CDR3 residues: CSVYKGVDTEAFF. The CDR3 bases are TGCAGCGTTTATAAGGGGGTAGACACTGAAGCTTTCTTT. The rearrangement joins TRBV29-1 to TRBJ1-1, with a possible D match to TRBD1 (6 bases). The V and J ends lost 5 bases and 3 bases respectively, with 13 bases between them. This CDR3 has 13 amino acids. CDR1 and CDR2 from the germline V gene are SQVTM and ANQGSEA.

The chain carries TRBV20-1 and TRBJ2-4; the D is unclear. Germline CDR1 DFQATT, CDR2 SNEGSKA (reference sequence). Trimming pared 5 bases from V and 1 base from J, leaving 15 bases between. The CDR3 sequence is 15 residues long. The CDR3 is CSAVDPLGAKNIQYF. The CDR3 nucleotides read TGCAGTGCTGTGGACCCCCTAGGGGCCAAAAACATTCAGTACTTC.

This clonotype was detected ten times or more. The J gene is TRBJ2-1, the V gene TRBV10-3, with D uncertain. Trimming took 0 bases from V and 12 from J, leaving 9 bases between them. CDR1 is ENHRY and CDR2 is SYGVKD in the germline V gene. The length of the CDR3 is 12 residues. The CDR3 region is CAISESPPRQFF. As DNA, the CDR3 is TGTGCCATCAGTGAGTCTCCACCTCGGCAGTTCTTC.